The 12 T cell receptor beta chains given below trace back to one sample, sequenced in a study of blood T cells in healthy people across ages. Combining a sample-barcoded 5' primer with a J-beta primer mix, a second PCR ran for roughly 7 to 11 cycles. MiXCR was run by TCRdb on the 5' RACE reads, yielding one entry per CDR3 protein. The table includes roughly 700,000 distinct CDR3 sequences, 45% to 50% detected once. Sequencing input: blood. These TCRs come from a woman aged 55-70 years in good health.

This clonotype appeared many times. CDR3: CASSVRQGSYEQYF. As DNA, the CDR3 is TGTGCCAGCAGCGTAAGACAGGGCTCCTACGAGCAGTACTTC. J is TRBJ2-7 and V is TRBV9; the match to TRBD1 covers 7 bases. V shed 1 base and J 0 bases; nucleotides not matched to a gene: 1. The germline V gene has CDR1 SGDLS and CDR2 YYNGEE. CDR3 length equals 14 residues.

The CDR3: CATSDPTRGGTDTQYF. The CDR3 region has the DNA TGTGCCACCAGTGACCCTACAAGGGGCGGCACAGATACGCAGTATTTT. The rearrangement uses TRBV24-1 and TRBJ2-3; D possibly corresponds to TRBD1 (5 bases). The CDR3 has 16 amino acids. V shed 4 bases and J shed 1 base, with 14 bases lying between them. The germline gives CDR1 KGHDR, CDR2 SFDVKD.

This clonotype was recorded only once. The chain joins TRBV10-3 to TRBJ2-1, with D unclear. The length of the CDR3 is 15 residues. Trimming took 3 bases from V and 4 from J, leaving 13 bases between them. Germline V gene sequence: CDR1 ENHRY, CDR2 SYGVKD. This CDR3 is CAISDWVRDYNEQFF. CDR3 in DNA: TGTGCCATCAGTGATTGGGTTAGGGATTACAATGAGCAGTTCTTC.

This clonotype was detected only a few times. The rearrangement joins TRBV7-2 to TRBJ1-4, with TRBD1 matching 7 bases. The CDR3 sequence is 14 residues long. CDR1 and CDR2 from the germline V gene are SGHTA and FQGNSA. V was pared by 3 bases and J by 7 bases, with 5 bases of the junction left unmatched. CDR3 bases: TGTGCCAGCAGCTTGGGACAGTACTCTGAAAAACTGTTTTTT. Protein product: CASSLGQYSEKLFF.

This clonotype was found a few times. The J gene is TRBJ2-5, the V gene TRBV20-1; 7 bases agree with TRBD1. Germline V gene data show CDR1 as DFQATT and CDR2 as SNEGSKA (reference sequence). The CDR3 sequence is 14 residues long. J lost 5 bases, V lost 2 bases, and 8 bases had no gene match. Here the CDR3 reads CSARTGAWGETQYF. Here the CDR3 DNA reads TGCAGTGCTAGAACAGGGGCATGGGGGGAGACCCAGTACTTC.

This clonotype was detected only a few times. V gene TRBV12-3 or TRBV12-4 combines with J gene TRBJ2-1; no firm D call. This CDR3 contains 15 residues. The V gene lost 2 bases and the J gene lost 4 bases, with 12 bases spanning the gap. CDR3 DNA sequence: TGTGCCAGCAGTTTATTTGGGGATTCTTACAATGAGCAGTTCTTC. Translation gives CASSLFGDSYNEQFF.

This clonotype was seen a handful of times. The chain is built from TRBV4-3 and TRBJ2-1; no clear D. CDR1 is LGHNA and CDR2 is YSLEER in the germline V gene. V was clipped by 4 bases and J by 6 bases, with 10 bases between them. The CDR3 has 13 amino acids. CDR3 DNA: TGCGCCAGCAGCCCAACGGGCCCCAATGAGCAGTTCTTC. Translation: CASSPTGPNEQFF.

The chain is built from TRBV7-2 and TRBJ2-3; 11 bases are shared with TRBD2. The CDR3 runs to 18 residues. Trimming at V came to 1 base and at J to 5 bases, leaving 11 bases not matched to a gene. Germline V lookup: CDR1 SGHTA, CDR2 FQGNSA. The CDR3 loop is CASSLGPQLAGARDTQYF. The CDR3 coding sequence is TGTGCCAGCAGCTTAGGGCCCCAACTAGCGGGAGCGAGAGATACGCAGTATTTT.

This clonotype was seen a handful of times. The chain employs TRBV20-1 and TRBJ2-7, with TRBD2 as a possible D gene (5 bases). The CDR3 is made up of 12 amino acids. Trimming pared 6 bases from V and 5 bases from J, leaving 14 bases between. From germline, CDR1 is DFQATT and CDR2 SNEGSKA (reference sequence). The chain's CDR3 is CSAYSRVDEQYF. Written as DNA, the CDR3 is TGCAGTGCCTATTCGAGGGTGGACGAGCAGTACTTC.

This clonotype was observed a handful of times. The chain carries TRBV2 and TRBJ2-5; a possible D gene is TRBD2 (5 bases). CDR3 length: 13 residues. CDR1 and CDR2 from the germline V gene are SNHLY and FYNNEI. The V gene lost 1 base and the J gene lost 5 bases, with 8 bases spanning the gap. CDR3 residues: CASSEDLAETQYF. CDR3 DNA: TGTGCCAGCAGTGAAGATTTAGCGGAGACCCAGTACTTC.

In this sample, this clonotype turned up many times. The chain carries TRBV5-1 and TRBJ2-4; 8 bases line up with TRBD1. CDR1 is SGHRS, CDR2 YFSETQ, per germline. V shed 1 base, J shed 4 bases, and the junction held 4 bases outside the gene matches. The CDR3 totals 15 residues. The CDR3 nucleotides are TGCGCCAGCAGCTTGCAGGGACAGGAGAAAAACATTCAGTACTTC. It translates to CASSLQGQEKNIQYF.

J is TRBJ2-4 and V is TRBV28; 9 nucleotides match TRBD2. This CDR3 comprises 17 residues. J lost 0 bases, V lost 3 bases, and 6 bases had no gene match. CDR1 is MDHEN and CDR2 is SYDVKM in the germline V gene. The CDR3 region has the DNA TGTGCCAGCAGTTTTTCCGGTAGCGGGAGAGCCAAAAACATTCAGTACTTC. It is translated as CASSFSGSGRAKNIQYF.